This TCR beta chain was documented in a study of control samples from healthy donors and cancer patients. This table comes from immunoSEQ multiplex PCR, and its TCRdb copy is limited to in-frame clones, with some not included. The table has roughly 130,000 clones, approximately 90% seen once. CDR3 length: 12 residues. Per germline, CDR1 ENHRY and CDR2 SYGVKD. V shed 6 bases and J shed 7 bases, with 10 bases lying between them. The chain employs TRBV10-3 and TRBJ2-1; tentatively, D is TRBD1 or TRBD2 (5 bases each). The source is a man in his late teens or twenties in good health. The sample was blood. Here the CDR3 reads CAIRGTANEQFF. The CDR3 DNA reads TGTGCCATCAGGGGGACCGCTAATGAGCAGTTCTTC.